Presented here are 30 T cell receptor beta chains from one specimen sequenced in a study of shared clonotypes between healthy human individuals. Sequenced by immunoSEQ multiplex PCR; TCRdb stores in-frame clones only, minus some. The sample includes nearly 1,000,000 clones, approximately 80% of them seen just once. Material for sequencing was memory CD4+ T cells sorted from blood. Documented subset: CD45RA-negative fraction. Every receptor here comes from a man younger than 35 in good health.

The rearrangement joins TRBV2 to TRBJ2-7; tentative D call: TRBD2 (6 bases). The CDR3 spans 13 residues. Germline CDR1 reads SNHLY; CDR2 reads FYNNEI. Trimming pared 2 bases from V and 5 bases from J, leaving 10 bases between. The CDR3 DNA follows: TGTGCCAGCAGTGAATTTGGGGAGGACGAGCAGTACTTC. Translated, it gives CASSEFGEDEQYF.

The chain links TRBV2 to TRBJ1-1; TRBD1 aligns across 9 bases. The CDR3 spans 15 residues. Trimming removed 6 bases from V and 2 bases from J; junction bases left unmatched: 7. Germline V gene data show CDR1 as SNHLY and CDR2 as FYNNEI. CDR3 DNA sequence: TGTGCCAGCAGCGCACAACAGGGGGCTAACACTGAAGCTTTCTTT. Translated: CASSAQQGANTEAFF.

The chain has TRBV5-1 and TRBJ1-2; TRBD1 aligns across 11 bases. The CDR3 is made up of 14 amino acids. The germline V gene encodes CDR1 SGHRS and CDR2 YFSETQ. J was trimmed by 7 bases and V by 0 bases; bases with no gene match: 2. The CDR3 protein is CASSLDGTGGGYTF. The DNA of the CDR3 is TGCGCCAGCAGCTTGGATGGGACAGGGGGTGGCTACACCTTC. The whole variable domain, filled in from reference TRBV5-1 and TRBJ1-2, reads KAGVTQTPRYLIKTRGQQVTLSCSPISGHRSVSWYQQTPGQGLQFLFEYFSETQRNKGNFPGRFSGRQFSNSRSEMNVSTLELGDSALYLCASSLDGTGGGYTFGSGTRLTVV.

The rearrangement links TRBV4-1 to TRBJ2-7; 8 bases map to TRBD1. Germline V gene data show CDR1 as MGHRA and CDR2 as YSYEKL. CDR3 length equals 16 residues. J lost 3 bases, V lost 0 bases, and 7 bases had no gene match. The CDR3 reads CASSQDWAGGFYEQYF. The CDR3 DNA reads as TGCGCCAGCAGCCAAGATTGGGCAGGGGGCTTCTACGAGCAGTACTTC.

J is TRBJ1-2 and V is TRBV21-1; TRBD1, the table's D call, lacks a check against the DNA. TRBV21-1 counts as a pseudogene. The CDR3 sequence is 12 residues long. The CDR3 coding sequence is TGTGCCCGCCACAGCAAACAATGCGGCTACACCTTC. It is translated as CARHSKQCGYTF.

The J gene is TRBJ1-2, the V gene TRBV18; D not certain. The CDR3 length is 12 residues. Deletions cut 4 bases from V and 2 bases from J, with 5 bases between. Germline V lookup: CDR1 KGHSH, CDR2 LQKENI. The CDR3, as DNA: TGTGCCAGCTCACTAACCAACTATGGCTACACCTTC. Translation: CASSLTNYGYTF.

A few counts support this clone. V gene TRBV30 combines with J gene TRBJ2-7, with D possibly called TRBD1 or TRBD2 (5 bases each). The germline CDR1 and CDR2 sequences are GTSNPN and SVGIG (reference sequence). The CDR3 has 14 residues. The germline V and J ends were trimmed by 5 bases and 3 bases, with 17 bases remaining between them. The CDR3 reads CAWEPGRLGYEQYF. CDR3 sequence (DNA): TGTGCCTGGGAGCCGGGACGCCTCGGCTACGAGCAGTACTTC. Using reference TRBV30 and TRBJ2-7 for the parts outside the CDR3, the full variable domain is SQTIHQWPATLVQPVGSPLSLECTVEGTSNPNLYWYRQAAGRGLQLLFYSVGIGQISSEVPQNLSASRPQDRQFILSSKKLLLSDSGFYLCAWEPGRLGYEQYFGPGTRLTVT.

DNA for the CDR3: TGTGCCAGCAGCGCGACACAGGGAGGGGGCTACGAGCAGTACTTC. It is translated as CASSATQGGGYEQYF. The rearrangement joins TRBV6-1 to TRBJ2-7; TRBD2 is a possible D gene (7 bases). Germline V gene sequence: CDR1 MNHNS, CDR2 SASEGT. Trimming removed 6 bases from V and 3 bases from J, with 18 bases in between. The length of the CDR3 is 15 residues.

The rearrangement uses TRBV27 and TRBJ2-7, with 10 bases aligning to TRBD2. This CDR3 is 14 amino acids long. Looked up from germline, CDR1 is MNHEY and CDR2 is SMNVEV (reference sequence). Trimming at V came to 3 bases and at J to 3 bases, leaving 2 bases not matched to a gene. The CDR3: CASSFQRGGYEQYF. CDR3 bases: TGTGCCAGCAGTTTCCAGCGGGGGGGCTACGAGCAGTACTTC.

A note on this clone: The sample has other DNA sequences that encode this CDR3 too. The gene calls are TRBV5-6 and TRBJ2-3; D is possibly TRBD2 (5 bases). Germline CDR1 and CDR2: SGHDT and YYEEEE. Trimming removed 0 bases from V and 1 base from J, with 6 bases in between. The CDR3 length is 14 residues. CDR3 protein: CASSLVSGTDTQYF. The DNA for the CDR3 is TGTGCCAGCAGCTTGGTTAGCGGCACAGATACGCAGTATTTT.

This chain joins TRBV5-6 and TRBJ1-2; D call uncertain. The CDR3 runs 12 residues. V lost 0 bases, J lost 8 bases, and 8 bases lay in between. CDR1 and CDR2 from the germline V gene are SGHDT and YYEEEE. The CDR3 loop is CASSLEGHGYTF. CDR3 sequence (DNA): TGTGCCAGCAGCTTGGAGGGTCACGGCTACACCTTC.

The CDR3 DNA follows: TGTGCCAGCAGCCCCTTGACAGGGAACGGCTACACCTTC. This translates into CASSPLTGNGYTF. V usage is TRBV11-2 and J usage is TRBJ1-2; 7 positions agree with TRBD1. Per the germline V gene, CDR1 is SGHAT and CDR2 is FQNNGV. The CDR3 runs 13 residues. J lost 8 bases, V lost 5 bases, and 8 bases had no gene match.

The J gene is TRBJ1-3, the V gene TRBV2; 9 bases align to TRBD1. Losses at the gene ends were 6 bases for V and 2 bases for J; bases not matched to a gene: 5. Germline V gives CDR1 SNHLY, CDR2 FYNNEI. The CDR3 has 15 residues. The CDR3 DNA follows: TGTGCCAGCAGGGGACAGGGCCTCCCTGGAAACACCATATATTTT. Translating gives CASRGQGLPGNTIYF.

The gene calls are TRBV6-5 and TRBJ1-6; D gene uncertain. The V gene's germline CDR1 is MNHEY and CDR2 SVGAGI. CDR3 length equals 13 residues. V gave up 4 bases and J gave up 11 bases, with 12 bases separating them. The CDR3 nucleotides read TGTGCCAGCAGTTCCCAACCGGGCCCACCCCTCCACTTT. As protein: CASSSQPGPPLHF.

The chain combines TRBV7-9 with TRBJ1-1, with 9 bases lining up with TRBD1. J lost 3 bases, V lost 5 bases, and 7 bases had no gene match. The germline gives CDR1 SEHNR, CDR2 FQNEAQ (reference sequence). The length of the CDR3 is 15 residues. The CDR3 DNA reads as TGTGCCAGCAGCCCGAGGGGACAGGGTCACACTGAAGCTTTCTTT. This gives the protein CASSPRGQGHTEAFF.

This clone was picked up a small number of times. The genes are TRBV7-9 and TRBJ2-3; D uncertain. Trimming took off 5 bases at V and 1 base at J, with 10 bases between the two ends. The CDR3 sequence is 14 residues long. Germline-derived CDR1 and CDR2 are SEHNR and FQNEAQ (reference sequence). The CDR3 sequence: CASSPYVGTDTQYF. The CDR3 coding sequence is TGTGCCAGCAGCCCATACGTAGGCACAGATACGCAGTATTTT.

In this sample, this clone turned up once. The chain links TRBV5-6 to TRBJ1-1; TRBD1 matches 11 bases. The CDR3 runs to 17 residues. J gave up 4 bases and V 4 bases, and 12 bases lay outside the gene matches. CDR1 and CDR2 (germline): SGHDT, YYEEEE. The DNA of the CDR3 is TGTGCCAGCAGCCGTAGAAGGACAGGGGGCGACGGCACTGAAGCTTTCTTT. Its protein is CASSRRRTGGDGTEAFF.

The gene calls are TRBV29-1 and TRBJ2-5; 9 nucleotides align to TRBD1. V shed 6 bases, J shed 5 bases, and the junction held 7 bases outside the gene matches. This CDR3 region has 13 residues. Germline V lookup: CDR1 SQVTM, CDR2 ANQGSEA. The CDR3 loop reads CSVRTGAWETQYF. CDR3 sequence (DNA): TGCAGCGTGCGGACAGGGGCCTGGGAGACCCAGTACTTC.

On this clone: This may arise from a read error, as a much more abundant clone is one base away. The genes are TRBV5-8 and TRBJ2-5, with a possible D match to TRBD2 (6 bases). The CDR3 runs 14 residues. Per germline, CDR1 SGHTS and CDR2 YDEGEE. Written as DNA, the CDR3 is TGTGCCAGCAGCTTGTTTGCCGGGGGAGAGATCCAGTACTTC. As protein: CASSLFAGGEIQYF.

This clone occurred once. The chain has TRBV7-2 and TRBJ2-3, with 7 bases lining up with TRBD2. V lost 5 bases and J lost 1; bases outside the gene matches: 0. The CDR3 extends over 13 amino acids. CDR1 is SGHTA and CDR2 is FQGNSA in the germline V gene. The CDR3 nucleotides read TGTGCCAGCAGCGGGAGGGGCACAGATACGCAGTATTTT. This codes for CASSGRGTDTQYF. Full variable domain (remainder filled in from reference TRBV7-2 and TRBJ2-3): GAGVSQSPSNKVTEKGKDVELRCDPISGHTALYWYRQSLGQGLEFLIYFQGNSAPDKSGLPSDRFSAERTGGSVSTLTIQRTQQEDSAVYLCASSGRGTDTQYFGPGTRLTVL.

This clone was seen a single time. The chain joins TRBV7-2 to TRBJ1-2; 7 bases map to TRBD1. The V gene end was trimmed by 5 bases and the J gene end by 8 bases; junction bases not matched to a gene: 11. This CDR3 has 14 amino acids. CDR1 SGHTA and CDR2 FQGNSA come from the germline V gene. CDR3 sequence reads: CASSKPEGAGGYTF. The DNA for the CDR3 is TGTGCCAGCAGCAAACCAGAGGGGGCAGGAGGCTACACCTTC.

The chain has TRBV10-1 and TRBJ2-5; tentative D call: TRBD1 (6 bases). This CDR3 has 15 amino acids. The germline V and J ends were trimmed by 3 bases and 3 bases, with 14 bases remaining between them. CDR1 is WNHNN, CDR2 SYGVQD, per germline (reference sequence). The CDR3 bases are TGCGCCAGCAGTGATTCCGGGACAAAGGAAGAGACCCAGTACTTC. Its translation is CASSDSGTKEETQYF.

The chain employs TRBV2 and TRBJ2-7; 10 nucleotides line up with TRBD1. The germline V gene encodes CDR1 SNHLY and CDR2 FYNNEI. With V trimmed by 4 bases and J by 3 bases, 0 bases remained unmatched. The CDR3 consists of 13 residues. The CDR3 DNA follows: TGTGCCAGCAGTGGGGACAGGGGCTACGAGCAGTACTTC. The encoded protein is CASSGDRGYEQYF.

This chain links TRBV9 with TRBJ1-2; D gene unclear. Trimming stripped 0 bases from V and 8 bases from J, with 8 bases between. CDR1 is SGDLS and CDR2 is YYNGEE in the germline V gene. CDR3 length: 12 amino acids. DNA for the CDR3: TGTGCCAGCAGCGTAGTGGGAGGGGGCTACACCTTC. Translated, it gives CASSVVGGGYTF.

The rearrangement joins TRBV2 to TRBJ2-7; tentative D call: TRBD1 (6 bases). The CDR3 consists of 11 residues. The germline V gene has CDR1 SNHLY and CDR2 FYNNEI. The V end was cut by 5 bases, the J end by 6 bases, with 8 bases between. Here the CDR3 reads CASSQGLEQYF. The CDR3 DNA reads TGTGCCAGCAGTCAGGGGCTCGAGCAGTACTTC.

In its sample, this clone was seen many times. The chain recombines TRBV9 with TRBJ1-2; D perhaps matches TRBD1 (6 bases). Trimming took off 0 bases at V and 3 bases at J, with 12 bases between the two ends. Germline V gives CDR1 SGDLS, CDR2 YYNGEE. This CDR3 comprises 15 residues. CDR3 in amino acids: CASSVAGDTHYGYTF. CDR3 coding DNA: TGTGCCAGCAGCGTAGCAGGGGATACTCACTATGGCTACACCTTC. The entire variable domain, with the rest obtained from reference TRBV9 and TRBJ1-2, is as follows: DSGVTQTPKHLITATGQRVTLRCSPRSGDLSVYWYQQSLDQGLQFLIQYYNGEERAKGNILERFSAQQFPDLHSELNLSSLELGDSALYFCASSVAGDTHYGYTFGSGTRLTVV.

The gene calls are TRBV13 and TRBJ2-7; 7 bases agree with TRBD2. The CDR3 contains 17 residues. V shed 1 base and J 6 bases; nucleotides not matched to a gene: 15. Per the germline V gene, CDR1 is PRHDT and CDR2 is FYEKMQ (reference sequence). Here the CDR3 reads CASSLVEVSSGLVEQYF. The DNA of the CDR3 is TGTGCCAGCAGCTTAGTGGAGGTGTCTAGCGGCCTTGTCGAGCAGTACTTC.

Remarks on this clone: Other DNA sequences in this sample translate to the same CDR3. The V call is TRBV27, the J call TRBJ1-1; no clear D gene. Trimming took off 2 bases at V and 2 bases at J, with 6 bases between the two ends. The CDR3 runs 13 residues. Germline V gene sequence: CDR1 MNHEY, CDR2 SMNVEV (reference sequence). CDR3 sequence (DNA): TGTGCCAGCAGTTTAACCGCTAACACTGAAGCTTTCTTT. As protein: CASSLTANTEAFF.

Ten or more counts support this clone. The V gene is TRBV7-3, the J gene TRBJ2-7; 13 nucleotides align to TRBD2. This CDR3 has 17 amino acids. From germline, CDR1 is SGHTA and CDR2 FQGTGA. Trimming removed 4 bases from V and 2 bases from J; junction bases left unmatched: 8. The CDR3 here is CASSSPPGLAGPYEQYF. CDR3 in DNA: TGTGCCAGCAGCTCCCCGCCGGGACTAGCGGGGCCCTACGAGCAGTACTTC.

The chain combines TRBV7-9 with TRBJ2-5; 12 bases agree with TRBD1. Germline assignment: CDR1 SEHNR and CDR2 FQNEAQ (reference sequence). This CDR3 has 16 residues. V lost 5 bases, J lost 4 bases, and 8 bases stayed unmatched. The CDR3 sequence: CASSTGTGGLGETQYF. DNA for the CDR3: TGTGCCAGCAGCACCGGGACAGGGGGCTTGGGAGAGACCCAGTACTTC.